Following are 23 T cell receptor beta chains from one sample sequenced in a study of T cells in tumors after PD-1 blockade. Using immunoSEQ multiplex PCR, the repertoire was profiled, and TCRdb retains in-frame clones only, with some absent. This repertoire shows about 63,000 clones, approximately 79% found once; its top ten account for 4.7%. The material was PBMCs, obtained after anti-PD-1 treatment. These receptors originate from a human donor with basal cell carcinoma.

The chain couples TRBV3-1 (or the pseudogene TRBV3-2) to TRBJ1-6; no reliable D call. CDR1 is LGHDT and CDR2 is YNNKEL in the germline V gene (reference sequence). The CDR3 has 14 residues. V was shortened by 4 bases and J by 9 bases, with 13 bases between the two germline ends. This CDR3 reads CASSRPGVGSPLHF. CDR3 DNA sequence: TGTGCCAGCAGCCGACCTGGGGTCGGTTCACCCCTCCACTTT.

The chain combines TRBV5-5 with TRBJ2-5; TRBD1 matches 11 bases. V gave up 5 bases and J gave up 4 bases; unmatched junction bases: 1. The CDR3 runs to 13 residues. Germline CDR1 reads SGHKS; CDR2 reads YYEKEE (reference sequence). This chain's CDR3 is CASRGQGGETQYF. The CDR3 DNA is TGTGCCAGCAGGGGACAGGGGGGAGAGACCCAGTACTTC.

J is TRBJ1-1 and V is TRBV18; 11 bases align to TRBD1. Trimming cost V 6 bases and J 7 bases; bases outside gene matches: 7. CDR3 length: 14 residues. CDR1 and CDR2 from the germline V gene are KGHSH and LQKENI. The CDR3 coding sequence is TGTGCCAGCTCGTTCTCCGGGACAGGGGGTGAAGCTTTCTTT. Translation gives CASSFSGTGGEAFF.

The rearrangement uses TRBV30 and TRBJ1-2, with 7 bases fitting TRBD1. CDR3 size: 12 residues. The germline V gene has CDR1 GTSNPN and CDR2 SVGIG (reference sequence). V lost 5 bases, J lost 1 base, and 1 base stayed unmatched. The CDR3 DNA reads TGTGCCTGGGGGGACAGTAACTATGGCTACACCTTC. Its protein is CAWGDSNYGYTF.

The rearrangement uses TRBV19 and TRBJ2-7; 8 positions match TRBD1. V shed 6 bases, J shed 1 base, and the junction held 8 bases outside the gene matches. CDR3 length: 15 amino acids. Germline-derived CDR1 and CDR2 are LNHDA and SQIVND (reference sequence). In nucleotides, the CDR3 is TGTGCCAGTAGCGCCCCCGGGACAGGATCCTACGAGCAGTACTTC. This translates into CASSAPGTGSYEQYF.

Written as DNA, the CDR3 is TGTGCCAGTAGTCCCCTCTGGCAGGGTCCTTACGAGCAGTACTTC. Translated, it gives CASSPLWQGPYEQYF. The V call is TRBV19, the J call TRBJ2-7; the D gene is possibly TRBD1 (5 bases). The germline V gene encodes CDR1 LNHDA and CDR2 SQIVND (reference sequence). The CDR3 has 15 residues. Trimming pared 5 bases from V and 4 bases from J, leaving 18 bases between. The full variable domain, completed using reference TRBV19 and TRBJ2-7, is DGGITQSPKYLFRKEGQNVTLSCEQNLNHDAMYWYRQDPGQGLRLIYYSQIVNDFQKGDIAEGYSVSREKKESFPLTVTSAQKNPTAFYLCASSPLWQGPYEQYFGPGTRLTVT.

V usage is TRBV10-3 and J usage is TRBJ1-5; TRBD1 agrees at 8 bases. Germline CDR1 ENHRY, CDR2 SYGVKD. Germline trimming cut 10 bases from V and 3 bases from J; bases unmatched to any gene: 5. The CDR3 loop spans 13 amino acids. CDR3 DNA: TGTGCCACCGGACAGGGCCTCAATCAGCCCCAGCATTTT. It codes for CATGQGLNQPQHF.

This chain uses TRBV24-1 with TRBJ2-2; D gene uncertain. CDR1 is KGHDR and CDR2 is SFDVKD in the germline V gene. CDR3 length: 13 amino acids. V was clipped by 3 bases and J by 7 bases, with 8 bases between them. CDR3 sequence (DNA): TGTGCCACCAGTGATCCGCTCCGCGGGGAGCTGTTTTTT. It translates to CATSDPLRGELFF.

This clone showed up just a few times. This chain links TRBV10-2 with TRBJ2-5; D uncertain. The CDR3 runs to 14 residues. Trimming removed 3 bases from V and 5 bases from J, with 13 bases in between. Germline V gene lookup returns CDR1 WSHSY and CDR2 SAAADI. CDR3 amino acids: CASSDWAFLETQYF. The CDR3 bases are TGCGCCAGCAGTGATTGGGCTTTCTTGGAGACCCAGTACTTC.

This CDR3 reads CASSIAGRTPGAADTQYF. The CDR3 DNA follows: TGTGCCAGTAGTATAGCAGGGAGGACACCGGGGGCCGCAGATACGCAGTATTTT. V and J are TRBV19 and TRBJ2-3; D is perhaps TRBD1 or TRBD2 (6 bases each). Trimming removed 1 base from V and 4 bases from J, with 21 bases in between. Germline V gene lookup returns CDR1 LNHDA and CDR2 SQIVND (reference sequence). The CDR3 contains 18 residues.

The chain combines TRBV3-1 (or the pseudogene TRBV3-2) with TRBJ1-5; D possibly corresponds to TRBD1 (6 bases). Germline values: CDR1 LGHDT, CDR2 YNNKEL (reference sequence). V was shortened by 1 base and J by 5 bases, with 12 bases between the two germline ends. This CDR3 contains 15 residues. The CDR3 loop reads CASSQGYREDQPQHF. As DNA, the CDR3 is TGTGCCAGCAGCCAAGGATACAGGGAGGATCAGCCCCAGCATTTT.

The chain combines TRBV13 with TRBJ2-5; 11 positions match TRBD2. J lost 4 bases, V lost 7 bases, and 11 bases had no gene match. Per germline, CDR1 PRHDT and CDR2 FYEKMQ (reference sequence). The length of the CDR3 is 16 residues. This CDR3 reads CASIKRASGGTETQYF. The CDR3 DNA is TGTGCCAGCATCAAAAGGGCTAGCGGGGGGACAGAGACCCAGTACTTC.

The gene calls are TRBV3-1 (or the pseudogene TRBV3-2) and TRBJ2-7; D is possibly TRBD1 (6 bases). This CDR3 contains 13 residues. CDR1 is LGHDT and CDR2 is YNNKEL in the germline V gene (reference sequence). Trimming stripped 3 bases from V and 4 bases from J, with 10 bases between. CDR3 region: CASSHMGQYEQYF. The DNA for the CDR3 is TGTGCCAGCAGCCATATGGGACAATACGAGCAGTACTTC.

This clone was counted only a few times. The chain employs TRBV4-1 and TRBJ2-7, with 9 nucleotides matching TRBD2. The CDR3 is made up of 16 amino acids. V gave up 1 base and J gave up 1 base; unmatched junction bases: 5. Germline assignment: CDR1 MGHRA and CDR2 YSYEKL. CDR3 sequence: CASSQVRTSVSYEQYF. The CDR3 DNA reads TGCGCCAGCAGCCAAGTGAGGACTAGCGTTTCCTACGAGCAGTACTTC.

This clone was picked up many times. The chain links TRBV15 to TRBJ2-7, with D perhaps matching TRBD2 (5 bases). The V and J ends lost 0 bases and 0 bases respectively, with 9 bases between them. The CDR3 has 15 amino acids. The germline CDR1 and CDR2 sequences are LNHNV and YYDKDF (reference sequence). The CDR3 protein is CATSRDIAGSYEQYF. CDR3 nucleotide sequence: TGTGCCACCAGCAGAGATATTGCGGGCTCCTACGAGCAGTACTTC.

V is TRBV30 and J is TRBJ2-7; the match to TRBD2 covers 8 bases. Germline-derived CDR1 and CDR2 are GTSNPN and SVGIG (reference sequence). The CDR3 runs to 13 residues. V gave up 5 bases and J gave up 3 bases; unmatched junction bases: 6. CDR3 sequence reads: CAWELGGGYEQYF. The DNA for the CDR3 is TGTGCCTGGGAACTCGGGGGGGGCTACGAGCAGTACTTC.

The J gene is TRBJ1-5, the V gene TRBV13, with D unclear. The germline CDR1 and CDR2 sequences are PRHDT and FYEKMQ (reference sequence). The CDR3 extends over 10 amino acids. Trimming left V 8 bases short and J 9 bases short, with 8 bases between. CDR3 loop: CASFSGPQHF. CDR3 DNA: TGTGCCAGCTTCTCAGGGCCCCAGCATTTT.

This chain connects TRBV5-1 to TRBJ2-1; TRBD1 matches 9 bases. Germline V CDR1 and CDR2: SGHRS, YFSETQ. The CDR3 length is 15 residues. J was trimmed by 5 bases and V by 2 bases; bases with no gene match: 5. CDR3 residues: CASSFGTGSHNEQFF. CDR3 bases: TGCGCCAGCAGCTTCGGGACAGGGTCCCACAATGAGCAGTTCTTC.

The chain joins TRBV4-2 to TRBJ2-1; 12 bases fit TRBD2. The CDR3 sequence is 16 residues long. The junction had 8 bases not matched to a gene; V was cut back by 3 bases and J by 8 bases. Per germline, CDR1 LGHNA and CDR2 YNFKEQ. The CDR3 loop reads CASSHGLAGPRDEQFF. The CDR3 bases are TGTGCCAGCAGCCACGGACTAGCGGGGCCTCGGGATGAGCAGTTCTTC.

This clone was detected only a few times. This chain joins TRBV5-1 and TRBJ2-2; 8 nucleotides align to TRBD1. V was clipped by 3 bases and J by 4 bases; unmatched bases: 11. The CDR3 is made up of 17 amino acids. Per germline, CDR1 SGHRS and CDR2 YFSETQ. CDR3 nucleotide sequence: TGCGCCAGCAGCTCGATGGGGCAGGGGGCGAGCACCGGGGAGCTGTTTTTT. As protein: CASSSMGQGASTGELFF.

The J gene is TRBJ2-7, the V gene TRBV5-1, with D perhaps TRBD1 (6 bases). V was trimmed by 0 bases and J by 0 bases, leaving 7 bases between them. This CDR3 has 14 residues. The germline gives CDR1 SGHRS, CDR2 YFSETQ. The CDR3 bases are TGCGCCAGCAGCTTGGTGGACAGCTCCTACGAGCAGTACTTC. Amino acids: CASSLVDSSYEQYF. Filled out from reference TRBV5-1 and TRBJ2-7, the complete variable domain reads KAGVTQTPRYLIKTRGQQVTLSCSPISGHRSVSWYQQTPGQGLQFLFEYFSETQRNKGNFPGRFSGRQFSNSRSEMNVSTLELGDSALYLCASSLVDSSYEQYFGPGTRLTVT.

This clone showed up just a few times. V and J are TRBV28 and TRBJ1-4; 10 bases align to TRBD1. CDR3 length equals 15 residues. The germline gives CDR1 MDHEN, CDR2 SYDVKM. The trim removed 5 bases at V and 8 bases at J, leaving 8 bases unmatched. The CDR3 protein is CASSTMWDRGEKLFF. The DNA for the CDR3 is TGTGCCAGCAGTACTATGTGGGACAGGGGCGAAAAACTGTTTTTT.

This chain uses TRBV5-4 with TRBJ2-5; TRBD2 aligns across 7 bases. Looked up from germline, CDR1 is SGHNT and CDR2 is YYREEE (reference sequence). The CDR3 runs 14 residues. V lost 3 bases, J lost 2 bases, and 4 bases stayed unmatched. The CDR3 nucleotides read TGTGCCAGCAGCTCTCCGGGACTACAAGAGACCCAGTACTTC. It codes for CASSSPGLQETQYF.